This T cell receptor (beta chain) appears in the sequencing data of a study of T cell repertoires in cytomegalovirus infection. Study in general: Newly reported HLA-C-restricted and thoroughly characterized HLA-B-restricted CMV epitopes were employed. CMV infection plus the matching HLA type was flagged by public TCR beta signatures.

Each CDR3 protein gets one entry after TCRdb re-called the reads with MiXCR. The sample carries 110,000 or so distinct CDR3 sequences, roughly 30% recorded once. CDR3 length equals 15 residues. Looked up from germline, CDR1 is MNHEY and CDR2 is SVGEGT. Trimming cost V 4 bases and J 0 bases, with 9 bases left between them. This clonotype was counted a single time. The antigen remains unidentified. The TCR sequence derives from a human donor in good health (CMV status not recorded). Some clones in this sample may be carry-over from other donors' samples. The input for sequencing was CD8+ T cells from cultured PBMCs, taken from culture after CMV antigen stimulation. The chain recombines TRBV6-2 or TRBV6-3 with TRBJ2-2; D call uncertain. The CDR3 DNA reads TGTGCCAGCAGTTTGCGAGGACCGAACACCGGGGAGCTGTTTTTT. Amino acid sequence: CASSLRGPNTGELFF.